This passage covers 5 T cell receptor beta chains from one sample sequenced in a study of regulatory T cells in long-lasting Graves disease. Building the TCR beta libraries relied on iRepertoire HTBI primers, and CDR3 regions underwent Arm-PCR. TCRdb processed the multiplex PCR reads anew with MiXCR; each CDR3 protein has one entry. The sample has roughly 500,000 distinct CDR3 sequences; around 15% are singletons. Time point of the sample: newly diagnosed GD, antithyroid drugs for less than 3 months. RNA from PBMCs was the source of the TCR library. These same records also appear under a second study, on T cells in Graves' hyperthyroidism and ophthalmopathy.

The sequencing here drew on peripheral blood mononuclear cells (PBMCs), taken at new diagnosis, from a patient treated with antithyroid drugs. These receptors were taken from a woman aged 45-59 years with Graves disease.

This clonotype was recorded a few times. The CDR3 loop reads CAWSSRGYLQHF. DNA for the CDR3: TGTGCCTGGAGTAGCCGAGGATACCTGCAGCATTTT. The chain couples TRBV30 to TRBJ1-5, with no clear D. The V gene's germline CDR1 is GTSNPN and CDR2 SVGIG (reference sequence). V was pared by 2 bases and J by 13 bases, with 15 bases between. The CDR3 consists of 12 residues.

This clonotype has ten or more counts. The chain links TRBV5-1 to TRBJ2-7; maybe TRBD1 (6 bases). This CDR3 is 14 amino acids long. Germline loops: CDR1 SGHRS, CDR2 YFSETQ. The V end lost 5 bases, the J end lost 2 bases, and 14 bases lay between the germline ends. CDR3 in amino acids: CASSQGLVAYEQYF. The CDR3, as DNA: TGCGCCAGCAGTCAGGGGCTTGTAGCCTACGAGCAGTACTTC. Variable domain in full (rest from reference TRBV5-1 and TRBJ2-7): KAGVTQTPRYLIKTRGQQVTLSCSPISGHRSVSWYQQTPGQGLQFLFEYFSETQRNKGNFPGRFSGRQFSNSRSEMNVSTLELGDSALYLCASSQGLVAYEQYFGPGTRLTVT.

This clonotype was seen ten or more times. V and J are TRBV20-1 and TRBJ1-5, with a tentative D call TRBD1 (5 bases). V shed 5 bases and J shed 3 bases, with 17 bases lying between them. Germline lookup yields CDR1 DFQATT and CDR2 SNEGSKA (reference sequence). This CDR3 contains 15 residues. The DNA for the CDR3 is TGCAGTGCTCTCAGGGAGAGTAATCACAATCAGCCCCAGCATTTT. Residues: CSALRESNHNQPQHF.

The sample holds a few counts of this clonotype. The junction and the germline gene differ at one end; a read error may be behind it. The rearrangement links TRBV28 to TRBJ1-4; no reliable D call. Germline assignment: CDR1 MDHEN and CDR2 SYDVKM. CDR3 length: 13 residues. Here the CDR3 DNA reads TGTGCCACCATCCGGTCCGCTAATGAAGAACTGTTTTTT. As protein: CATIRSANEELFF.

The V and J genes are TRBV12-3 or TRBV12-4 and TRBJ2-7; 7 bases are shared with TRBD2. CDR3 length: 14 residues. V was clipped by 5 bases and J by 3 bases; unmatched bases: 7. The CDR3 DNA is TGTGCCAGCAGTCGTGGGGACTACCACTACGAGCAGTACTTC. Amino acid sequence: CASSRGDYHYEQYF.